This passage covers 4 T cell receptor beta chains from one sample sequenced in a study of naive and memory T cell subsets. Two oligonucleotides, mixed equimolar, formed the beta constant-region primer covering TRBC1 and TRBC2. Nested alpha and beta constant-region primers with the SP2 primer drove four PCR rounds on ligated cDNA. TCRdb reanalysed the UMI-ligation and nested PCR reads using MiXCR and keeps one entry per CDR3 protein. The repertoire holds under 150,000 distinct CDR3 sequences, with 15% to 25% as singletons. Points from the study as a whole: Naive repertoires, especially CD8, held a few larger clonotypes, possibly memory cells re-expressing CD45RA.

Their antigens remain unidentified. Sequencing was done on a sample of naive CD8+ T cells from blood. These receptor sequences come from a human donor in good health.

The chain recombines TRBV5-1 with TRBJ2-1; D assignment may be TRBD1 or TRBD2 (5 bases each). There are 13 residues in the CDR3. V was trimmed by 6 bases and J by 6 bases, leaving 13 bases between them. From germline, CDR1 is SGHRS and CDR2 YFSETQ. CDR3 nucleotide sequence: TGCGCCAGCACCATGGGGACGGGCAATGAGCAGTTCTTC. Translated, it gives CASTMGTGNEQFF. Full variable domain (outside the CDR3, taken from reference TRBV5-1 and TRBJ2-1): KAGVTQTPRYLIKTRGQQVTLSCSPISGHRSVSWYQQTPGQGLQFLFEYFSETQRNKGNFPGRFSGRQFSNSRSEMNVSTLELGDSALYLCASTMGTGNEQFFGPGTRLTVL.

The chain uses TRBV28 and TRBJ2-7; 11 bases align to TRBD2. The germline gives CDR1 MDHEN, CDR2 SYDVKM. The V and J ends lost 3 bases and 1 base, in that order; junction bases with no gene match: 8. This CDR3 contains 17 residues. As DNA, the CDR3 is TGTGCCAGCAGTTTTCGGCTAGCGGGAGGCCCATCCTACGAGCAGTACTTC. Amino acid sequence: CASSFRLAGGPSYEQYF.

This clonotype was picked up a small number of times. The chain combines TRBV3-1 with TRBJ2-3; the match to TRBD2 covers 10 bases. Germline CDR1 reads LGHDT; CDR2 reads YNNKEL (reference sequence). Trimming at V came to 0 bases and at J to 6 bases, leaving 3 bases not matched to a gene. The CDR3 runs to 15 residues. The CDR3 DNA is TGTGCCAGCAGCCAAGACGGACTAGCGGCGGATACGCAGTATTTT. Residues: CASSQDGLAADTQYF.

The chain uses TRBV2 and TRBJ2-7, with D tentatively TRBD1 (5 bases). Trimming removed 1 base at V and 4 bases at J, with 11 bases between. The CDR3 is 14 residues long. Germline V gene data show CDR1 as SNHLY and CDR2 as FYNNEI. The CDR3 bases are TGTGCCAGCAGTGAAGGGGGCGATGAGTACGAGCAGTACTTC. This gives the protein CASSEGGDEYEQYF.